The entry that follows covers one T cell receptor (beta chain) sequence. The V and J ends lost 6 bases and 3 bases respectively, with 8 bases between them. The CDR3 runs 13 residues. Germline V gives CDR1 MDHEN, CDR2 SYDVKM. Assay used: immunoSEQ multiplex PCR; TCRdb lists only in-frame clones, some missing. Of some 450,000 clones in the sample, about 91% were seen once. This sample is drawn from a study of blood T cell repertoires in COVID-19. Study as a whole: Material from acute and convalescent COVID-19 was sourced from the United States, Italy and Spain.

This TCR derives from a woman between 50 and 59 years old with COVID-19, enrolled during active disease. The sample taken for sequencing was peripheral blood. The chain is built from TRBV28 and TRBJ1-4; D is perhaps TRBD1 (5 bases). The CDR3 reads CASRGGANEKLFF. The CDR3 bases are TGTGCCAGCAGAGGAGGGGCTAATGAAAAACTGTTTTTT.